The sequence of this T cell receptor (beta chain) was determined in a study of T cells in Graves' hyperthyroidism and ophthalmopathy. Across the study: The initial diagnosis was the point when peripheral blood was collected, ahead of any treatment.

In making diagnoses, clinical symptoms, serum thyroxine and TRAb, thyroid ultrasound and orbital computed tomography were all used. RNA transcripts provided the source from which TCR beta CDR3 regions were amplified. HTBI primers drove first-round RT-PCR of the TCR CDR3. Using its own MiXCR run on the multiplex PCR reads, TCRdb lists one record per CDR3 protein. This table has 190,000 or so distinct CDR3 sequences, approximately 20% appearing once. As to this clonotype: Since a much larger clone is just one base distant, this may be a read error.

The origin of this receptor is a man aged 35 to 55 with Graves' hyperthyroidism. The sample was blood.

In DNA, the CDR3 is TGTGCCACCAGCGACAGGGATGATCAGCCCCGGCATTTT. It translates to CATSDRDDQPRHF. The J gene is TRBJ1-5, the V gene TRBV24-1; 7 nucleotides line up with TRBD1. The CDR3 totals 13 residues. The germline V gene has CDR1 KGHDR and CDR2 SFDVKD.